The rows below give T cell receptor beta chains drawn from one sample of a study of blood T cell repertoires in COVID-19. Some clones are missing from TCRdb's copy, which holds only in-frame ones; the method was immunoSEQ multiplex PCR. The sample contains around 72,000 clones, 91% of which appear only once. The sequenced sample was peripheral blood. These receptors all come from a human donor with active COVID-19. The donor label of this sample is uncertain. The CDR3 runs from the conserved cysteine through the conserved F or W. Clone size is shown for a subset of rows, as once, few, many or a class of expanded clone.

cdr3_length clone_size v_call cdr3_aa
14 . TRBV6-1 CASSEVAGGTEAFF
16 . TRBV21-1 CASSPPGQRINQPQHF
14 . TRBV5-1 CASSLVGLTEEQYF
12 . TRBV6-6 CASSYVLTQAFF
19 . TRBV2 CASSEEGLAGGLGGGELFF
13 . TRBV7-8 CASSRREGEKLFF
15 . TRBV7-6 CASSSTRKVSDTQYF
13 . TRBV12-3/TRBV12-4 CASRTDSNQPQHF
15 . TRBV2 CASRTDRGSNQPQHF
16 . TRBV5-5 CASSLRSRAGANVLTF
16 . TRBV29-1 CSVDLKGLAFGNEQFF
17 . TRBV27 CASSREVGEALSYEQYF
17 once TRBV28 CASSGTGRLGTNEKLFF
15 . TRBV7-9 CASSPDLGSTDTQYF
14 few TRBV3-1/TRBV3-2 CASSRGLAVYEQYF
14 . TRBV5-1 CASSLAEGAPLAFF
16 . TRBV24-1 CATSTSVGTGVEKLFF
15 . TRBV28 CASSALTGNTGELFF
12 . TRBV12-3/TRBV12-4 CASSPDRGEQYF
15 . TRBV10-1 CASSVTGKLASEQYF
16 . TRBV3-1/TRBV3-2 CASSQLLGEDSYEQYF
14 few TRBV6-2/TRBV6-3 CASSQSGRTNEQFF
14 . TRBV6-5 CASSKTSGPYEQYF
14 . TRBV6-1 CASSEPGSTDTQYF
14 . TRBV11-2 CASSLDRVNSPLHF
15 few TRBV6-4 CASSELAGVTGELFF
14 . TRBV6-2/TRBV6-3 CASSFSSVSYEQYF
14 once TRBV28 CASTTGGLGSPLHF
13 few TRBV7-3 CASSSDRNSPLHF
14 . TRBV5-1 CASSLGPSSNEQFF
14 . TRBV19 CASSKAGFNTEAFF
16 . TRBV5-1 CASSLRGATSTDTQYF
14 . TRBV28 CASSLGDRGPVAFF
15 . TRBV6-5 CASSLGLAGANEQFF
15 . TRBV9 CASSVDRAEYNEQFF
17 once TRBV9 CASSAEGLAGDHNEQFF
16 . TRBV28 CASSSRQVMNTGELFF
15 few TRBV1 CTSSQPREGPGEQYF
12 . TRBV28 CASSLSTGELFF
13 once TRBV29-1 CSVVEGAEGTQYF
15 . TRBV6-2/TRBV6-3 CASSLGAGRNQPQHF
12 . TRBV4-3 CASSQMSREQYF
14 . TRBV6-5 CASRQGSGNQPQHF
13 . TRBV11-3 CASTKARVDTQYF
14 . TRBV6-5 CASSYSPLYTEAFF
16 . TRBV7-2 CASSFSRDSTADTQYF
15 . TRBV5-6 CASSLGHDIYNEQFF
13 . TRBV10-1 CASSAITGNEQYF
13 . TRBV18 CASSIQPNTEAFF
16 . TRBV13 CASSLQGAAGANVLTF
14 . TRBV5-1 CASSAGGVNTEAFF
13 . TRBV3-1/TRBV3-2 CASIPEGNTEAFF
13 . TRBV7-8 CASSVGRDTEAFF
15 . TRBV7-9 CASSPSLGSAGELFF
21 . TRBV14 CASSQGRQGLAGISSYNEQFF
14 . TRBV28 CASSWAGVNTEAFF
14 . TRBV6-5 CASRRTGGTDTQYF